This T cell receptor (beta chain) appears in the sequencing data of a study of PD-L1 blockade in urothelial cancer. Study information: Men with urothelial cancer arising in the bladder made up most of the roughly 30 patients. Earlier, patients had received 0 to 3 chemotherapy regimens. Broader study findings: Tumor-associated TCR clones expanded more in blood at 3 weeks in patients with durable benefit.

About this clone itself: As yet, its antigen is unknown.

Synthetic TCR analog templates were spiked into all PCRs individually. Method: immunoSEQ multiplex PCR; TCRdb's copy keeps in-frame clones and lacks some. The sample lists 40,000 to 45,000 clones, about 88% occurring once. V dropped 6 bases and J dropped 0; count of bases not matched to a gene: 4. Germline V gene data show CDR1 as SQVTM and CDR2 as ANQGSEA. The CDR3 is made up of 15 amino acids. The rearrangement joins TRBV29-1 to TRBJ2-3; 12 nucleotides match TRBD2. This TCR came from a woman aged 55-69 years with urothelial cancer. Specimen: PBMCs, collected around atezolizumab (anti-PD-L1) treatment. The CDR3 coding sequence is TGCAGCGTACGGACTAGCGGGGTGAGCACAGATACGCAGTATTTT. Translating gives CSVRTSGVSTDTQYF.